Listed below are T cell receptor beta chains from one sample, sequenced in a study of Graves' ophthalmopathy and Graves' hyperthyroidism. TCRdb used MiXCR to reprocess the multiplex PCR reads, holding one entry per CDR3 protein. This sample has about 640,000 distinct CDR3 sequences, with 35% to 45% found just once. The source material was peripheral blood. The receptor set was obtained from an adult man with Graves' ophthalmopathy. Each CDR3 is given with its conserved first and last residue. The D gene is left open where the match is weak. Clone size appears in some rows only: once, few, many, or a class for an expanded clone.

J gene | clone size | D gene | V gene | CDR3 DNA | CDR3 protein
TRBJ1-1 | few | NA | TRBV6-1 | TGTGCCAGCAGCCGCCTTGAGGGAACTGAAGCTTTCTTT | CASSRLEGTEAFF
TRBJ1-5 | many | NA | TRBV20-1 | TGCAGTGCTAGAGTGTTACCAGGGGAAGGTCAGCCCCAGCATTTT | CSARVLPGEGQPQHF
TRBJ1-1 | many | NA | TRBV9 | TGTGCCAGCAGCTTGACCTCTAGGGGCACTGAAGCTTTCTTT | CASSLTSRGTEAFF
TRBJ1-5 | NA | TRBD1 | TRBV29-1 | TGCAGCGTTGAACAGGGGGGCGAACCCCAGCATTTT | CSVEQGGEPQHF
TRBJ1-1 | NA | NA | TRBV2 | TGTGCCAGCAGTGACCGGGCCCCGAGGAAGACTGAAGCTTTCTTT | CASSDRAPRKTEAFF
TRBJ1-2 | many | NA | TRBV20-1 | TGCAGTGCTAGCAGCGGGGAACGCTATGGCTACACCTTC | CSASSGERYGYTF
TRBJ2-5 | few | TRBD1 | TRBV18 | TGTGCCAGCTCACCAAGCCAGGGGGAAGAGACCCAGTACTTC | CASSPSQGEETQYF
TRBJ2-7 | NA | NA | TRBV20-1 | TGCAGTGCTCACCTTGACTGGGAGACCTACGAGCAGTACTTC | CSAHLDWETYEQYF
TRBJ1-2 | NA | NA | TRBV29-1 | TGCAGCGTAGTTAACGGGGCTTACTATGGCTACACCTTC | CSVVNGAYYGYTF
TRBJ1-5 | many | NA | TRBV7-9 | TGTGCCAGCAGCCCCCGGGACTTTGAGGGGTGGCCCCAGCATTTT | CASSPRDFEGWPQHF
TRBJ1-1 | many | NA | TRBV20-1 | TGCAGTGCCCTGGACAGCTCAGCTTTCTTT | CSALDSSAFF
TRBJ2-5 | many | TRBD1 | TRBV5-1 | TGCGCCAGCAGCACGGCAATCTCGACAGGGTGGGAAGAGACCCAGTACTTC | CASSTAISTGWEETQYF
TRBJ1-2 | few | TRBD1 | TRBV14 | TGTGCCAGCAGCCAAACCCCGGGACAGGCTTTCTATGGCTACACCTTC | CASSQTPGQAFYGYTF
TRBJ1-1 | NA | NA | TRBV25-1 | TGTGCTTGGTACGTGGGGACTGAAGCTTTCTTT | CAWYVGTEAFF
TRBJ1-1 | many | TRBD1 | TRBV29-1 | TGCAGCGCTGTGACAGGGATGATCGGCACTGAAGCTTTCTTT | CSAVTGMIGTEAFF
TRBJ1-6 | NA | NA | TRBV13 | TGTGCCAGCAGATTCGGAGGAGGTTTTTATAATTCACCCCTCCACTTT | CASRFGGGFYNSPLHF
TRBJ2-6 | NA | TRBD1 | TRBV7-3 | TGTGCCAGCAGCCCCCGACAGGGTACCCACTCTGGGGCCAACGTCCTGACTTTC | CASSPRQGTHSGANVLTF
TRBJ2-7 | NA | TRBD2 | TRBV19 | TGTGCCAGTAGTTGGGCGACTAGCGGAATCTACGAGCAGTACTTC | CASSWATSGIYEQYF
TRBJ2-2 | NA | TRBD1 | TRBV29-1 | TGCAGCAGTCTCGGGACAGGGGTAGTCGGGGAGCTGTTTTTT | CSSLGTGVVGELFF
TRBJ1-1 | NA | NA | TRBV7-9 | TGTGCCAGCAGCTTACAAAGTCTGGGGGTTGAGACTGAAGCTTTCTTT | CASSLQSLGVETEAFF
TRBJ2-6 | NA | NA | TRBV24-1 | TGTGCCACCAGTGCCGCGGCTGGGGCCAACGTCCTGACTTTC | CATSAAAGANVLTF
TRBJ1-2 | many | NA | TRBV25-1 | TGTGCCAGCAGTCGGGGGAATGGCTACACCTTC | CASSRGNGYTF
TRBJ1-1 | many | NA | TRBV5-1 | TGCGCCAGCAGCTTGGAGGGGGGAGACACTGAAGCTTTCTTT | CASSLEGGDTEAFF
TRBJ1-1 | NA | NA | TRBV29-1 | TGCAGCGCCGGGGCCGGGGTAAACACTGAAGCTTTCTTT | CSAGAGVNTEAFF
TRBJ2-2 | few | NA | TRBV6-5 | TGTGCCAGCAGTTACGGAAGTCGCGCGAACACCGGGGAGCTGTTTTTT | CASSYGSRANTGELFF
TRBJ2-1 | NA | TRBD2 | TRBV10-3 | TGTGCCATCAGTGAGTCATCTCTAGCGGGCACCTACAATGAGCAGTTCTTC | CAISESSLAGTYNEQFF
TRBJ1-2 | NA | NA | TRBV10-3 | TGTGCCATCAGTGTCGAGACAGGCAACTATGGCTACACCTTC | CAISVETGNYGYTF
TRBJ2-7 | NA | TRBD2 | TRBV20-1 | TGCAGTGCTAGAGATCCTAGCGGCGCCTACGAGCAGTACTTC | CSARDPSGAYEQYF